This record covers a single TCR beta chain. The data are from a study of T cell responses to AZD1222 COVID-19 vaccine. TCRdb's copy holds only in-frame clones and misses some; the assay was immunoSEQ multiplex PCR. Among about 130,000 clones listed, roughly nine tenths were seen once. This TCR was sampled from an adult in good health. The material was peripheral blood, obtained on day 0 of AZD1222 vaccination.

The CDR3, as DNA: TGTGCCAGCAGCTTAGCCCGGGGACCTACCTACGAGCAGTACTTC. It translates to CASSLARGPTYEQYF. The V and J genes are TRBV7-2 and TRBJ2-7, with D perhaps assigned TRBD1 or TRBD2 (5 bases each). The germline V gene has CDR1 SGHTA and CDR2 FQGNSA. This CDR3 is built from 15 residues. Trimming cost V 0 bases and J 2 bases, with 11 bases left between them.